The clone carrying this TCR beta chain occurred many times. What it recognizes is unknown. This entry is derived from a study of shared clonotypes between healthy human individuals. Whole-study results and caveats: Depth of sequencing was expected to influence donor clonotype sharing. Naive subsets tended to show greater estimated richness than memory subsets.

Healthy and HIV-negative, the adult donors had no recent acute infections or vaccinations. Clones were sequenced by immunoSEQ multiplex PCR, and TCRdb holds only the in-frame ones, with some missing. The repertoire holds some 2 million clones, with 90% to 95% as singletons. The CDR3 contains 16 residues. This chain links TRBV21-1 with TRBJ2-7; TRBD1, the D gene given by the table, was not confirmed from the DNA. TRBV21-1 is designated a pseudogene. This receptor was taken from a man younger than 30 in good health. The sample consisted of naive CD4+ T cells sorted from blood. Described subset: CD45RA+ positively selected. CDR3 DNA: TGTGCCAGCAGCGCACATTGGGTCTGGGGCAACTACGAGCAGTACTTC. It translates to CASSAHWVWGNYEQYF.